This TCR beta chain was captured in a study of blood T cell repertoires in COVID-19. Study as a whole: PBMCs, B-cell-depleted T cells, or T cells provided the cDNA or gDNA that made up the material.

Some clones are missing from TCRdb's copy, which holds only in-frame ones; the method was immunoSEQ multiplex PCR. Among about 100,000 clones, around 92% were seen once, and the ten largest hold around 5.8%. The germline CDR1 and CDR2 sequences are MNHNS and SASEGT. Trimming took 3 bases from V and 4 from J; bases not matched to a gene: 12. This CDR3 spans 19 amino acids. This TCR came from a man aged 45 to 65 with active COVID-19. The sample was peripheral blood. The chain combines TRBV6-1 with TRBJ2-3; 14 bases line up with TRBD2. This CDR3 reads CASSDLGTSGRGLADTQYF. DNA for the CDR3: TGTGCCAGCAGTGACCTTGGGACTAGCGGGAGAGGGTTGGCAGATACGCAGTATTTT.